This entry is about one T cell receptor (beta chain). Per the germline V gene, CDR1 is MNHEY and CDR2 is SVGAGI. The V and J ends lost 2 bases and 2 bases respectively, with 22 bases between them. The CDR3 extends over 18 amino acids. The data are from a study of blood T cells in healthy people across ages. The donors, aged roughly 6 to 95, were healthy Caucasians from Russia. Whenever a sample was processed, at least 6 million PBMCs were isolated. For the second PCR, which ran for roughly 6 to 12 cycles, a sample-barcoded 5' primer and a J-beta primer mix were used. Each cDNA molecule was tagged by a template-switch adaptor that had 12 random nucleotides. Via MiXCR, TCRdb re-called the 5' RACE reads, giving one row per CDR3 protein. The sample contains about 1.8 million distinct CDR3 sequences, less than 50% of which appear only once.

The sequenced sample was blood. The TCR was taken from a woman between 40 and 55 years old in good health. The chain joins TRBV6-5 to TRBJ2-7; TRBD2 is a possible D gene (6 bases). CDR3 region: CASSYLTGGGSSAYEQYF. CDR3 nucleotides: TGTGCCAGCAGTTACCTAACCGGGGGTGGGTCCTCGGCCTACGAGCAGTACTTC.